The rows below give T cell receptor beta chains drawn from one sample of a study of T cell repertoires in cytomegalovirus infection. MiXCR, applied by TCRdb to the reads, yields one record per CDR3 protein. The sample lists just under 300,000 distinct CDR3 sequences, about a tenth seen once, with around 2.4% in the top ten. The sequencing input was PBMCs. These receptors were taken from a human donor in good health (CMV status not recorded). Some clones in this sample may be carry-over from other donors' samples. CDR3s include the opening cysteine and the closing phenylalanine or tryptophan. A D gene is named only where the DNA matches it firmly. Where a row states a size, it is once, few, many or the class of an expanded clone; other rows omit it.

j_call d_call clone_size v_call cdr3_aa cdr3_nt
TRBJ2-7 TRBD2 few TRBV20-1 CSAPGTSGAVTYEQYF TGCAGTGCTCCCGGGACTAGCGGGGCCGTAACCTACGAGCAGTACTTC
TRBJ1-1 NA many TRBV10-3 CAISDSGHLNTEAFF TGTGCCATCAGTGACTCGGGACACTTGAACACTGAAGCTTTCTTT
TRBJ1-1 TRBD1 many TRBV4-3 CASSQVPGQGQGTEAFF TGCGCCAGCAGCCAAGTTCCGGGACAGGGGCAGGGCACTGAAGCTTTCTTT
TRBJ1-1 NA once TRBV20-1 CSASQGNWNTEAFF TGCAGTGCTAGTCAGGGTAACTGGAACACTGAAGCTTTCTTT
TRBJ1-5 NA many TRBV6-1 CASSEQENQPQHF TGTGCCAGCAGCGAACAGGAGAATCAGCCCCAGCATTTT
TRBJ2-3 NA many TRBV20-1 CSARGIASDTDTQYF TGCAGTGCTAGAGGAATTGCTAGCGACACAGATACGCAGTATTTT
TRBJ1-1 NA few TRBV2 CASRAGNTEAFF TGTGCCAGCAGGGCCGGTAACACTGAAGCTTTCTTT
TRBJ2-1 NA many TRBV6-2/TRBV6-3 CASTPLDGSYNEQFF TGTGCCAGCACCCCTTTGGACGGATCCTACAATGAGCAGTTCTTC
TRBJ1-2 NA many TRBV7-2 CASSPEGRLGGYTF TGTGCCAGCAGCCCCGAGGGGCGCTTAGGTGGCTACACCTTC
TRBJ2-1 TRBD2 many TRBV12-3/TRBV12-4 CASSLVGGASYNEQFF TGTGCCAGCAGTTTAGTCGGGGGGGCGTCCTACAATGAGCAGTTCTTC
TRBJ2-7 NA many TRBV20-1 CSATVGMAYEQYF TGCAGTGCTACGGTGGGAATGGCCTACGAGCAGTACTTC
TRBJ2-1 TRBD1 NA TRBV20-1 CSPKPGTGSYNEQFF TGCAGTCCAAAACCAGGGACAGGCTCCTACAATGAGCAGTTCTTC
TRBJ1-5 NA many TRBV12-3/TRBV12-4 CASSRINQPQHF TGTGCCAGCAGTCGCATCAATCAGCCCCAGCATTTT
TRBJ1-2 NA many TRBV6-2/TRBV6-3 CASSRPTSEFANGYTF TGTGCCAGCAGCCGCCCTACTTCAGAATTCGCGAATGGCTACACCTTC
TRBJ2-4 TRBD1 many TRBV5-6 CASSTRTGLAKNIQYF TGTGCCAGCAGCACAAGGACAGGGCTAGCCAAAAACATTCAGTACTTC
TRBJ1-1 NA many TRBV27 CASQIGRNTEAFF TGTGCCTCGCAGATCGGGAGAAACACTGAAGCTTTCTTT
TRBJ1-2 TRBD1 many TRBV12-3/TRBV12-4 CASSSTTGGTGYGYTF TGTGCCAGCAGTTCAACCACAGGGGGCACTGGCTATGGCTACACCTTC
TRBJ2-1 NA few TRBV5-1 CASSRRAPTSLSSYNEQFF TGCGCCAGCAGCCGACGGGCTCCCACCTCTTTAAGCTCCTACAATGAGCAGTTCTTC
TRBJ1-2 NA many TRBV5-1 CASSPTPTLTVVYGYTF TGCGCCAGCAGCCCTACGCCTACTCTTACAGTGGTCTATGGCTACACCTTC
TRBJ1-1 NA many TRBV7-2 CASSLTVEAFF TGTGCCAGCAGCCTGACGGTTGAAGCTTTCTTT
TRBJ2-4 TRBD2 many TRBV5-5 CASSIVAGGSKNIQYF TGTGCCAGCAGCATCGTAGCGGGGGGAAGCAAAAACATTCAGTACTTC
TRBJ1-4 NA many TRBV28 CASIERGSTNEKLFF TGTGCCAGCATTGAAAGGGGGTCAACTAATGAAAAACTGTTTTTT
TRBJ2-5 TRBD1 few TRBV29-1 CSGRRDRGETQYF TGCAGCGGCCGCCGGGACAGGGGAGAGACCCAGTACTTC
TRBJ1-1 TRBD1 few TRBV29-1 CSVEFRGRNTEAFF TGCAGCGTTGAATTTAGGGGGCGGAACACTGAAGCTTTCTTT
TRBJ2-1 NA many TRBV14 CASSQVWLPSYNEQFF TGTGCCAGCAGCCAAGTGTGGCTACCCTCCTACAATGAGCAGTTCTTC
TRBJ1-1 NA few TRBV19 CASSTRGHTNTEAFF TGTGCCAGTAGTACTCGAGGACACACGAACACTGAAGCTTTCTTT
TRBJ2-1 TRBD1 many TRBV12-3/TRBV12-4 CASSLGGQGAKRQFF TGTGCCAGCAGCTTAGGGGGACAGGGGGCGAAGCGGCAGTTCTTC
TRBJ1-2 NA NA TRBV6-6 CASSSRELGYTF TGTGCCAGCAGTTCCCGGGAGTTAGGCTACACCTTC
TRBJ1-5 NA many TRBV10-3 CAISGSWDQPQHF TGTGCCATCAGTGGCAGCTGGGATCAGCCCCAGCATTTT
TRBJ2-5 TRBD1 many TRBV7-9 CASSNRNRDRGQETQYF TGTGCCAGCAGCAACCGGAACCGGGACAGGGGGCAGGAGACCCAGTACTTC
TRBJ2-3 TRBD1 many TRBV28 CASTGQITDTQYF TGTGCCAGCACGGGACAGATCACAGATACGCAGTATTTT
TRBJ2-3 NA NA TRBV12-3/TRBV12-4 CASSSTGPRHSF TGTGCCAGCAGTTCCACGGGACCCCGGCACTCTTTT
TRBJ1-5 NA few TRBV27 CASSLTVYQPQHF TGTGCCAGCAGTTTGACAGTATATCAGCCCCAGCATTTT
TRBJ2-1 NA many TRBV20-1 CSARGQGRYNEQFF TGCAGTGCTAGGGGTCAGGGAAGGTACAATGAGCAGTTCTTC
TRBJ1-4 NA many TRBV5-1 CASSFGQPNEKLFF TGCGCCAGCAGCTTCGGACAGCCTAATGAAAAACTGTTTTTT